This T cell receptor (beta chain) was recorded in a study of blood T cell repertoires in COVID-19. Ages ranged from about 18 to 89 years, with residence in about 24 US areas. Participants were placed into cohorts based on the clinical history they reported. Cohort 3 donors counted as recovered after two negative PCRs, clearance, or resolved symptoms. Per the study methods: The assay estimated nucleated cells by amplifying reference gene primers. Produced via immunoSEQ multiplex PCR; TCRdb's table is partial and in-frame only. The V and J calls and clone size come from that table; D and trimming were worked out from the DNA. The sample gives around 300,000 clones, roughly nine tenths of which show up once; around 9% is in the top ten. The CDR3 covers 13 residues. The germline V gene has CDR1 SNHLY and CDR2 FYNNEI. Trimming took 5 bases from V and 9 from J; bases not matched to a gene: 7.

This chain uses TRBV2 with TRBJ2-7; TRBD2 matches at 10 bases. This sequence originates from a woman aged 25-40 years who had recovered from COVID-19. Source material: PBMCs or T cells enriched from blood (not recorded which). This CDR3 is CASSSGRARGQYF. CDR3 sequence (DNA): TGTGCCAGCAGTAGCGGGAGGGCCAGGGGGCAGTACTTC.